The 25 T cell receptor beta chains in this list originate from one sample, sequenced in a study of T-cell memory formation after mild COVID-19. Via MiXCR, TCRdb re-called the 5' RACE reads, giving one row per CDR3 protein. Of roughly 400,000 distinct CDR3 sequences in the sample, roughly a quarter were seen once. The sample was PBMCs or a T cell subset sorted from them (not recorded which). These receptors came from an adult woman who had mild COVID-19 (a few samples of this study predate the infection). Cell type and time point are not known.

This clonotype has just a few counts. This chain uses TRBV12-3 or TRBV12-4 with TRBJ1-1, with 7 positions matching TRBD1. With 6 bases clipped from V and 0 bases from J, the junction kept 7 bases outside the gene matches. CDR3 length: 15 amino acids. The CDR3 sequence: CASRSKGAMNTEAFF. CDR3 sequence (DNA): TGTGCCAGCAGGTCCAAGGGGGCGATGAACACTGAAGCTTTCTTT.

The V and J genes are TRBV6-6 and TRBJ2-3; 12 positions agree with TRBD2. V lost 5 bases and J lost 6; bases outside the gene matches: 12. CDR3 size: 17 residues. In germline, CDR1 is MNHNY, CDR2 SVGAGI (reference sequence). The DNA for the CDR3 is TGTGCCAGCAGTAACGCAAGGACTAGCGGGATTTCGGATACGCAGTATTTT. The encoded protein is CASSNARTSGISDTQYF.

This clonotype came up once. V and J are TRBV6-1 and TRBJ2-1; D is possibly TRBD1 (6 bases). Trimming cost V 2 bases and J 6 bases, with 11 bases left between them. This CDR3 has 14 residues. Germline V CDR1 and CDR2: MNHNS, SASEGT. Here the CDR3 DNA reads TGTGCCAGCAGTGAACTAGACAGGCCCAATGAGCAGTTCTTC. Its translation: CASSELDRPNEQFF.

The rearrangement joins TRBV24-1 to TRBJ2-7; D is uncertain. Trimming took 9 bases from V and 0 from J, leaving 5 bases between them. Germline V gene sequence: CDR1 KGHDR, CDR2 SFDVKD. CDR3 size: 11 residues. This CDR3 is CATEDSYEQYF. The CDR3 nucleotides read TGTGCCACCGAAGACTCCTACGAGCAGTACTTC.

This clonotype was found a few times. CDR3 sequence reads: CASRHRQGTYEQYF. The CDR3 nucleotides read TGTGCCAGCAGACACCGACAGGGGACCTACGAGCAGTACTTC. This chain uses TRBV12-3 or TRBV12-4 with TRBJ2-7; TRBD1 matches 8 bases. V lost 6 bases, J lost 2 bases, and 6 bases stayed unmatched. CDR3 size: 14 residues.

The chain employs TRBV7-9 and TRBJ1-1; 7 positions agree with TRBD1. V shed 5 bases and J 4 bases; nucleotides not matched to a gene: 13. This CDR3 region has 16 residues. CDR1 is SEHNR, CDR2 FQNEAQ, per germline (reference sequence). The CDR3 coding sequence is TGTGCCAGCAGCCTACTTAGTCCAGGGGGTGGCACTGAAGCTTTCTTT. It yields the protein CASSLLSPGGGTEAFF.

The rearrangement links TRBV30 to TRBJ1-5, with 8 bases fitting TRBD1. The CDR3 is made up of 13 amino acids. V was pared by 0 bases and J by 7 bases, with 2 bases of the junction left unmatched. The germline V gene encodes CDR1 GTSNPN and CDR2 SVGIG (reference sequence). The CDR3 reads CAWSVTGEQPQHF. CDR3 nucleotides: TGTGCCTGGAGTGTGACAGGGGAACAGCCCCAGCATTTT.

This clonotype has just a few counts. This sequence joins TRBV5-1 and TRBJ2-7; D not resolved. Germline V gene lookup returns CDR1 SGHRS and CDR2 YFSETQ. This CDR3 has 14 residues. Trimming pared 0 bases from V and 5 bases from J, leaving 12 bases between. CDR3 residues: CASSLEIWRNEQYF. The CDR3 nucleotides read TGCGCCAGCAGCTTGGAGATTTGGCGGAACGAGCAGTACTTC.

V gene TRBV5-1 combines with J gene TRBJ2-1; TRBD1 matches 11 bases. In germline, CDR1 is SGHRS, CDR2 YFSETQ. The CDR3 runs 16 residues. The trim removed 4 bases at V and 6 bases at J, leaving 9 bases unmatched. The CDR3 coding sequence is TGCGCCAGCAGCCCCGTGGGGACAGGGGGTTTCAATGAGCAGTTCTTC. Translation: CASSPVGTGGFNEQFF. Based on the CDR3 plus reference TRBV5-1 and TRBJ2-1, the full variable domain is KAGVTQTPRYLIKTRGQQVTLSCSPISGHRSVSWYQQTPGQGLQFLFEYFSETQRNKGNFPGRFSGRQFSNSRSEMNVSTLELGDSALYLCASSPVGTGGFNEQFFGPGTRLTVL.

V and J are TRBV6-5 and TRBJ2-7, with 7 bases matching TRBD2. With V trimmed by 0 bases and J by 6 bases, 8 bases remained unmatched. Germline V lookup: CDR1 MNHEY, CDR2 SVGAGI. The CDR3 length is 15 residues. The CDR3 spells CASSYSNRGGGEQYF. The DNA of the CDR3 is TGTGCCAGCAGTTACTCGAATCGGGGCGGGGGCGAGCAGTACTTC.

This clonotype has just a few counts. The V and J genes are TRBV7-2 and TRBJ1-5, with D unresolved. Trimming pared 2 bases from V and 3 bases from J, leaving 11 bases between. CDR3 length: 15 residues. Germline V gene data show CDR1 as SGHTA and CDR2 as FQGNSA. The CDR3 protein is CASSLSSASNQPQHF. CDR3 nucleotides: TGTGCCAGCAGCTTATCCAGCGCTTCCAATCAGCCCCAGCATTTT.

This clonotype was found a few times. The chain links TRBV18 to TRBJ2-7; D is unclear. CDR3 length: 12 residues. V lost 3 bases and J lost 2, with 5 bases in between. Germline-derived CDR1 and CDR2 are KGHSH and LQKENI. Written as DNA, the CDR3 is TGTGCCAGCTCACCTGACACCTACGAGCAGTACTTC. It encodes CASSPDTYEQYF.

This clonotype was seen a few times. The chain is built from TRBV24-1 and TRBJ1-5; a weak D match, TRBD1 (5 bases). CDR1 is KGHDR, CDR2 SFDVKD, per germline. Trimming pared 9 bases from V and 7 bases from J, leaving 18 bases between. CDR3 length equals 14 residues. The CDR3 protein is CATGGRTWGQPQHF. For the CDR3, the DNA is TGTGCCACCGGAGGTCGGACATGGGGCCAGCCCCAGCATTTT.

This clonotype came up many times. The CDR3 DNA reads TGTGCCAGCAGCCGGGACAGGGGCTACGAGCAGTACTTC. It specifies CASSRDRGYEQYF. The rearrangement uses TRBV7-9 and TRBJ2-7; the match to TRBD1 covers 10 bases. Germline V CDR1 and CDR2: SEHNR, FQNEAQ (reference sequence). J lost 3 bases, V lost 5 bases, and 1 base had no gene match. The CDR3 extends over 13 amino acids. Full variable domain (remainder filled in from reference TRBV7-9 and TRBJ2-7): DTGVSQNPRHKITKRGQNVTFRCDPISEHNRLYWYRQTLGQGPEFLTYFQNEAQLEKSRLLSDRFSAERPKGSFSTLEIQRTEQGDSAMYLCASSRDRGYEQYFGPGTRLTVT.

V usage is TRBV24-1 and J usage is TRBJ1-5; 7 bases match TRBD1. V shed 4 bases, J shed 7 bases, and the junction held 6 bases outside the gene matches. CDR1 and CDR2 (germline): KGHDR, SFDVKD. The CDR3 spans 14 residues. The DNA for the CDR3 is TGTGCCACCAGTGACACGACAGGGAGGCAGCCCCAGCATTTT. It codes for CATSDTTGRQPQHF.

This clonotype was found once. The chain combines TRBV11-2 with TRBJ2-5; tentatively, D is TRBD2 (6 bases). CDR1 SGHAT and CDR2 FQNNGV come from the germline V gene. The V end lost 3 bases, the J end lost 1 base, and 15 bases lay between the germline ends. This CDR3 has 16 amino acids. Here the CDR3 DNA reads TGTGCCAGCAGCTTTTTGGGGGGTGGATTCCAAGAGACCCAGTACTTC. Translated: CASSFLGGGFQETQYF.

This chain links TRBV29-1 with TRBJ2-1; possibly TRBD2 for D (5 bases). CDR1 is SQVTM, CDR2 ANQGSEA, per germline. The germline V and J ends were trimmed by 1 base and 1 base, with 11 bases remaining between them. The CDR3 covers 15 residues. For the CDR3, the DNA is TGCAGCGTTGAAGCCCCAGCGGATTCCTACAATGAGCAGTTCTTC. This gives the protein CSVEAPADSYNEQFF.

This sequence joins TRBV5-5 and TRBJ2-1; 8 bases align to TRBD1. CDR1 and CDR2 from the germline V gene are SGHKS and YYEKEE (reference sequence). The trim removed 4 bases at V and 0 bases at J, leaving 6 bases unmatched. The CDR3 contains 16 residues. CDR3 amino acids: CASSRTGSSSYNEQFF. CDR3 coding DNA: TGTGCCAGCAGCAGGACAGGGTCGAGCTCCTACAATGAGCAGTTCTTC. The full variable domain, with the rest looked up from reference TRBV5-5 and TRBJ2-1, is DAGVTQSPTHLIKTRGQQVTLRCSPISGHKSVSWYQQVLGQGPQFIFQYYEKEERGRGNFPDRFSARQFPNYSSELNVNALLLGDSALYLCASSRTGSSSYNEQFFGPGTRLTVL.

V gene TRBV7-2 combines with J gene TRBJ1-2, with D unresolved. Trimming took 5 bases from V and 3 from J, leaving 22 bases between them. The germline CDR1 and CDR2 sequences are SGHTA and FQGNSA. The CDR3 loop spans 17 amino acids. The DNA for the CDR3 is TGTGCCAGCAGCGCTCTTCCGCCCCTCGTTTCGGACTATGGCTACACCTTC. Its protein is CASSALPPLVSDYGYTF. Full variable domain (rest looked up from reference TRBV7-2 and TRBJ1-2): GAGVSQSPSNKVTEKGKDVELRCDPISGHTALYWYRQSLGQGLEFLIYFQGNSAPDKSGLPSDRFSAERTGGSVSTLTIQRTQQEDSAVYLCASSALPPLVSDYGYTFGSGTRLTVV.

The V call is TRBV3-1, the J call TRBJ2-2; no clear D. CDR1 and CDR2 (germline): LGHDT, YNNKEL (reference sequence). The CDR3 spans 14 residues. The ends were cut back, 4 bases at V and 6 bases at J, with 12 bases in the middle. The CDR3 sequence is CASSPFSEAGELFF. In nucleotides, the CDR3 is TGTGCCAGCAGCCCTTTTTCCGAGGCCGGGGAGCTGTTTTTT.

The CDR3 DNA reads TGCAGTGCCAGGGGCCTGGACAATCAGCCCCAGCATTTT. Translation: CSARGLDNQPQHF. The chain has TRBV20-1 and TRBJ1-5; maybe TRBD1 (6 bases). The V end lost 6 bases, the J end lost 3 bases, and 12 bases lay between the germline ends. Per germline, CDR1 DFQATT and CDR2 SNEGSKA (reference sequence). There are 13 residues in the CDR3.

The rearrangement joins TRBV5-8 to TRBJ1-6; D gene uncertain. CDR3 length: 15 residues. Germline loops: CDR1 SGHTS, CDR2 YDEGEE. Trimming shortened V by 2 bases and J by 0 bases, and 6 bases separated the two germline ends. CDR3 sequence: CASSFQSSYNSPLHF. The CDR3 DNA is TGTGCCAGCAGCTTCCAGAGCTCCTATAATTCACCCCTCCACTTT.

The rearrangement joins TRBV29-1 to TRBJ1-4; 9 bases map to TRBD1. V was pared by 2 bases and J by 8 bases, with 6 bases of the junction left unmatched. The length of the CDR3 is 14 residues. Germline V CDR1 and CDR2: SQVTM, ANQGSEA. CDR3 sequence: CSVEPGQGGEKLFF. DNA of the CDR3: TGCAGCGTTGAACCGGGACAGGGTGGGGAAAAACTGTTTTTT.

The sample holds a few counts of this clonotype. The chain couples TRBV12-3 or TRBV12-4 to TRBJ2-7; possible D gene TRBD1, 5 bases. This CDR3 spans 14 amino acids. V was shortened by 8 bases and J by 0 bases, with 14 bases between the two germline ends. The CDR3 DNA sequence: TGTGCCAGCTTCGACAGTTCCTACTCCTACGAGCAGTACTTC. It codes for CASFDSSYSYEQYF.

The CDR3 region is CASSLVLITGELFF. Here the CDR3 DNA reads TGTGCCAGCAGCTTAGTACTTATCACCGGGGAGCTGTTTTTT. The chain is built from TRBV7-2 and TRBJ2-2; D call uncertain. The CDR3 runs 14 residues. Looked up from germline, CDR1 is SGHTA and CDR2 is FQGNSA. V dropped 1 base and J dropped 4 bases, with 7 bases sitting between them.